The rows below give T cell receptor beta chains drawn from one sample of a study of blood T cell repertoires in COVID-19. Measured with immunoSEQ multiplex PCR; TCRdb has only the in-frame clones, and not every one. This sample carries 180,000 or so clones, roughly 84% of them seen once, and the ten largest clones take approximately 9.4%. Material: peripheral blood. The receptors were gathered from a woman older than 75 with acute or convalescent COVID-19. CDR3s include the opening cysteine and the closing phenylalanine or tryptophan. The D gene is left open where the match is weak. Clone size, where shown, is once, few, many, or a class for clones that have expanded.

>TRBV27|NA|TRBJ1-4|NA|14
TGTGCCAGCAGTTTCACTGCAACTAATGAAAAACTGTTTTTT
CASSFTATNEKLFF
>TRBV7-8|NA|TRBJ1-1|NA|19
TGTGCCAGCAGCAAAGGGGCGGGAAAGGCCCGAAGTATGAACACTGAAGCTTTCTTT
CASSKGAGKARSMNTEAFF
>TRBV14|NA|TRBJ2-7|TRBD1|14
TGTGCCAGCAGCTGGAGGACAGGGGGCGGCGAGCAGTACTTC
CASSWRTGGGEQYF
>TRBV6-6|NA|TRBJ1-1|NA|14
TGTGCCAGCAGTGGACATAACCTTAACACTGAAGCTTTCTTT
CASSGHNLNTEAFF
>TRBV29-1|NA|TRBJ1-1|TRBD1|12
TGCAGCGGACAGGGGTACGGCACTGAAGCTTTCTTT
CSGQGYGTEAFF
>TRBV5-4|NA|TRBJ1-5|NA|14
TGTGCCAGCAGCTTGGACCGGGGCAATCAGCCCCAGCATTTT
CASSLDRGNQPQHF
>TRBV9|NA|TRBJ2-2|TRBD2|16
TGTGCCAGCAGCGTAGGGGGTAGCGGGTACACCGGGGAGCTGTTTTTT
CASSVGGSGYTGELFF
>TRBV19|NA|TRBJ1-2|NA|16
TGTGCCAGTAGTATTCCAGGGGACCCAATTTACTATGGCTACACCTTC
CASSIPGDPIYYGYTF
>TRBV19|NA|TRBJ2-3|TRBD2|18
TGTGCCACTCACCCCGGACTAGCGGGGGTCCCTAGCACAGATACGCAGTATTTT
CATHPGLAGVPSTDTQYF
>TRBV5-1|NA|TRBJ2-7|NA|14
TGCGCCAGCAGCCCCCCGGGGAAGACCTACGAGCAGTACTTC
CASSPPGKTYEQYF
>TRBV12-5|once|TRBJ1-1|NA|16
TGTGCTAGTGGTTTGTATGGGCAGGGAGGGCATACTGAAGCTTTCTTT
CASGLYGQGGHTEAFF
>TRBV7-2|NA|TRBJ1-5|NA|15
TGTGCCAGCAGCTTAGAAACGGGGAATTGGCAGCCCCAGCATTTT
CASSLETGNWQPQHF
>TRBV6-1|NA|TRBJ2-5|TRBD2|16
TGTGCCAGCAGTGAGGTCGGTCTAGCGGGGGTGGAGACCCAGTACTTC
CASSEVGLAGVETQYF
>TRBV27|NA|TRBJ2-7|NA|14
TGTGCCAGCAGGAGTCAGGACAGCTCCTACGAGCAGTACTTC
CASRSQDSSYEQYF